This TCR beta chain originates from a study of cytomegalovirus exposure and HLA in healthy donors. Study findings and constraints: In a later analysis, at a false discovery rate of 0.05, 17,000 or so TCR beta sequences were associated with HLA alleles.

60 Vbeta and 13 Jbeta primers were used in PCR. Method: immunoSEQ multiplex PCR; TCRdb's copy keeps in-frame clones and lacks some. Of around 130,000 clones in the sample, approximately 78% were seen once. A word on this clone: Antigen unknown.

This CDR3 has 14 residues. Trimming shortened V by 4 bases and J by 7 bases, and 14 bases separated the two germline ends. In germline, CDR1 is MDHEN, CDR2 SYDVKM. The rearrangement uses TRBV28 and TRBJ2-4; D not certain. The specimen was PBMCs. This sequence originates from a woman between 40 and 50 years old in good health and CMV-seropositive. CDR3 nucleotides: TGTGCCAGCAGTTCTAACACCGCCGGGAACATTCAGTACTTC. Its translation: CASSSNTAGNIQYF. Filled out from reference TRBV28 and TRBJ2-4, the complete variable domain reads DVKVTQSSRYLVKRTGEKVFLECVQDMDHENMFWYRQDPGLGLRLIYFSYDVKMKEKGDIPEGYSVSREKKERFSLILESASTNQTSMYLCASSSNTAGNIQYFGAGTRLSVL.